This passage covers 18 T cell receptor beta chains from one sample sequenced in a study of identical twins. TCRdb independently ran MiXCR on the 5' RACE reads; one entry per CDR3 protein. Here the sample spans over 200,000 distinct CDR3 sequences, roughly a tenth being singletons. Sequenced sample: memory T cells sorted from blood. These receptors came from a man aged 50 or older in good health.

The chain carries TRBV11-2 and TRBJ2-7; D may be TRBD1 (5 bases). The germline V gene has CDR1 SGHAT and CDR2 FQNNGV. V was cut by 1 base and J by 3 bases, with 16 bases left in between. CDR3 length equals 16 residues. In DNA, the CDR3 is TGTGCCAGCAGCTTAGGAGTCGGCAGGGCTTACTACGAGCAGTACTTC. This translates into CASSLGVGRAYYEQYF.

At least ten counts were recorded for this clonotype. The chain employs TRBV27 and TRBJ2-3, with D maybe TRBD2 (6 bases). The CDR3 has 14 amino acids. Per germline, CDR1 MNHEY and CDR2 SMNVEV (reference sequence). V lost 6 bases to trimming and J lost 3 bases, with 13 bases between them. The CDR3 DNA follows: TGTGCCAGCAGCTGGGGAGGCGGGACAGATACGCAGTATTTT. Its protein product is CASSWGGGTDTQYF.

This clonotype was recorded many times. CDR3 protein: CASSLVVGGTGELFF. Written as DNA, the CDR3 is TGCGCCAGCAGCTTGGTCGTCGGGGGCACCGGGGAGCTGTTTTTT. This sequence joins TRBV5-1 and TRBJ2-2, with D perhaps TRBD2 (6 bases). The V gene's germline CDR1 is SGHRS and CDR2 YFSETQ. V was clipped by 0 bases and J by 4 bases, with 10 bases between them. CDR3 size: 15 residues.

The genes are TRBV2 and TRBJ2-3, with TRBD2 identical over 9 bases. Germline loops: CDR1 SNHLY, CDR2 FYNNEI. The V gene end was trimmed by 8 bases and the J gene end by 2 bases; junction bases not matched to a gene: 8. The CDR3 is made up of 15 amino acids. CDR3 sequence reads: CASLPLAGSTDTQYF. The CDR3 coding sequence is TGTGCCAGCTTACCTCTAGCGGGGTCCACAGATACGCAGTATTTT.

This clonotype has only a few counts. The chain recombines TRBV9 with TRBJ2-2; TRBD1 matches at 8 bases. The CDR3 sequence is 17 residues long. The germline gives CDR1 SGDLS, CDR2 YYNGEE. V dropped 0 bases and J dropped 1; count of bases not matched to a gene: 5. CDR3 residues: CASSVGVGTGNTGELFF. CDR3 sequence (DNA): TGTGCCAGCAGCGTAGGAGTGGGGACAGGGAACACCGGGGAGCTGTTTTTT.

The chain is built from TRBV4-3 and TRBJ1-6; no clear D gene. V gave up 0 bases and J gave up 8 bases, with 5 bases separating them. The CDR3 runs to 13 residues. Germline CDR1 and CDR2: LGHNA and YSLEER. The CDR3 region has the DNA TGCGCCAGCAGCCAAGATATTGATTCACCCCTCCACTTT. It is translated as CASSQDIDSPLHF.

This clonotype occurred once. V is TRBV3-1 and J is TRBJ2-6; D not resolved. Trimming cost V 0 bases and J 4 bases, with 13 bases left between them. The CDR3 contains 17 residues. Germline lookup yields CDR1 LGHDT and CDR2 YNNKEL (reference sequence). The CDR3: CASSQDSGVSGANVLTF. CDR3 nucleotide sequence: TGTGCCAGCAGCCAAGATAGTGGGGTATCCGGGGCCAACGTCCTGACTTTC.

J is TRBJ2-2 and V is TRBV6-1; D unresolved. The CDR3 contains 13 residues. The ends were cut back, 6 bases at V and 6 bases at J, with 11 bases in the middle. Germline CDR1 reads MNHNS; CDR2 reads SASEGT. This chain's CDR3 is CASSRGVSGELFF. Here the CDR3 DNA reads TGTGCCAGCAGCCGTGGTGTTTCCGGGGAGCTGTTTTTT.

This chain joins TRBV14 and TRBJ1-2; D is perhaps TRBD1 (5 bases). CDR3 length equals 13 residues. The germline V gene encodes CDR1 SGHDN and CDR2 FVKESK. Trimming took off 1 base at V and 4 bases at J, with 7 bases between the two ends. CDR3 amino acids: CASSQVTAYGYTF. The CDR3, as DNA: TGTGCCAGCAGCCAAGTGACAGCCTATGGCTACACCTTC.

The genes are TRBV9 and TRBJ2-2; 8 bases are a match to TRBD1. The CDR3 extends over 15 amino acids. Germline CDR1 and CDR2: SGDLS and YYNGEE. J gave up 4 bases and V 4 bases, and 6 bases lay outside the gene matches. CDR3 loop: CASSSGTGSTGELFF. CDR3 sequence (DNA): TGTGCCAGCAGCTCCGGGACAGGCTCCACCGGGGAGCTGTTTTTT.

This clonotype was counted many times. This chain uses TRBV4-3 with TRBJ2-1; maybe TRBD1 (6 bases). The CDR3 runs 14 residues. Trimming stripped 4 bases from V and 4 bases from J, with 11 bases between. Looked up from germline, CDR1 is LGHNA and CDR2 is YSLEER. CDR3 loop: CASSLLTGYNEQFF. The DNA for the CDR3 is TGCGCCAGCAGCCTACTGACAGGTTACAATGAGCAGTTCTTC.

The chain uses TRBV10-3 and TRBJ2-3; D remains unclear. V was cut by 5 bases and J by 0 bases, with 15 bases left in between. CDR3 size: 16 residues. Germline V gene lookup returns CDR1 ENHRY and CDR2 SYGVKD. The CDR3 region is CAISPKSQSSTDTQYF. DNA for the CDR3: TGTGCCATCAGTCCCAAATCACAATCTAGCACAGATACGCAGTATTTT.

This clonotype was detected only a few times. The chain combines TRBV11-2 with TRBJ2-2; D may be TRBD1 (5 bases). Trimming took 1 base from V and 3 from J, leaving 12 bases between them. The CDR3 length is 16 residues. CDR1 and CDR2 from the germline V gene are SGHAT and FQNNGV. CDR3 sequence (DNA): TGTGCCAGCAGCTTAGTTGGCAGGGTGCACACCGGGGAGCTGTTTTTT. It codes for CASSLVGRVHTGELFF.

This clonotype came up a few times. The chain combines TRBV2 with TRBJ1-6, with 7 bases identical to TRBD1. V lost 8 bases and J lost 10; bases outside the gene matches: 11. Germline lookup yields CDR1 SNHLY and CDR2 FYNNEI. The CDR3 spans 14 residues. The CDR3 here is CASLETGFGSPLHF. CDR3 nucleotides: TGTGCCAGCTTGGAGACAGGGTTCGGATCACCCCTCCACTTT.

This rearrangement joins TRBV4-3 to TRBJ1-2; D unclear. Trimming left V 0 bases short and J 4 bases short, with 15 bases between. The CDR3 has 16 amino acids. Germline values: CDR1 LGHNA, CDR2 YSLEER. The CDR3 DNA follows: TGCGCCAGCAGCCAAGATAGGAGGGCCTGGGGCTATGGCTACACCTTC. Protein: CASSQDRRAWGYGYTF.

This clonotype appeared a few times. The chain carries TRBV2 and TRBJ2-7, with D perhaps assigned TRBD1 or TRBD2 (5 bases each). The CDR3 is made up of 12 amino acids. Trimming left V 1 base short and J 6 bases short, with 7 bases between. Per germline, CDR1 SNHLY and CDR2 FYNNEI. CDR3 sequence reads: CASSEGGAEQYF. As DNA, the CDR3 is TGTGCCAGCAGTGAAGGAGGGGCCGAGCAGTACTTC.

This clonotype was detected a few times. A read error may account for a junction end that differs from germline. The chain combines TRBV7-7 with TRBJ2-1, with TRBD2 identical over 8 bases. Looked up from germline, CDR1 is SSHAT and CDR2 is FNYEAQ (reference sequence). This CDR3 comprises 15 residues. Here the CDR3 DNA reads TGTGCTAGCAGCTTAGGGACTAGTCCGTACAATGAGCAGTTCTTC. It codes for CASSLGTSPYNEQFF.

V and J are TRBV9 and TRBJ2-3, with 7 positions matching TRBD2. Germline trimming cut 2 bases from V and 2 bases from J; bases unmatched to any gene: 5. The CDR3 is made up of 15 amino acids. The germline CDR1 and CDR2 sequences are SGDLS and YYNGEE. CDR3 residues: CASSVGGDYTDTQYF. CDR3 DNA sequence: TGTGCCAGCAGCGTGGGAGGGGACTACACAGATACGCAGTATTTT. The variable domain in full, completed from reference TRBV9 and TRBJ2-3, reads DSGVTQTPKHLITATGQRVTLRCSPRSGDLSVYWYQQSLDQGLQFLIQYYNGEERAKGNILERFSAQQFPDLHSELNLSSLELGDSALYFCASSVGGDYTDTQYFGPGTRLTVL.